This T cell receptor (beta chain) comes out of a study of beta chain features in type 1 diabetes. Expressed TCRB transcripts were sequenced because the entire RNA isolate underwent reverse transcription. Some clones are missing from TCRdb's copy, which holds only in-frame ones; the method was immunoSEQ multiplex PCR. The sample consists of 360,000 or so clones, around 20% of them appearing once. Germline V CDR1 and CDR2: SEHNR, FQNEAQ (reference sequence). The V gene end was trimmed by 1 base and the J gene end by 4 bases; junction bases not matched to a gene: 6. The CDR3 contains 16 residues. The rearrangement links TRBV7-9 to TRBJ2-1; 8 bases align to TRBD1. Material for sequencing was naive CD4+ T cells from blood. The clonotype comes from a woman aged 18-29 years in good health. CDR3 in amino acids: CASSLGAGGAYNEQFF. In DNA, the CDR3 is TGTGCCAGCAGCTTAGGGGCAGGGGGCGCATACAATGAGCAGTTCTTC.